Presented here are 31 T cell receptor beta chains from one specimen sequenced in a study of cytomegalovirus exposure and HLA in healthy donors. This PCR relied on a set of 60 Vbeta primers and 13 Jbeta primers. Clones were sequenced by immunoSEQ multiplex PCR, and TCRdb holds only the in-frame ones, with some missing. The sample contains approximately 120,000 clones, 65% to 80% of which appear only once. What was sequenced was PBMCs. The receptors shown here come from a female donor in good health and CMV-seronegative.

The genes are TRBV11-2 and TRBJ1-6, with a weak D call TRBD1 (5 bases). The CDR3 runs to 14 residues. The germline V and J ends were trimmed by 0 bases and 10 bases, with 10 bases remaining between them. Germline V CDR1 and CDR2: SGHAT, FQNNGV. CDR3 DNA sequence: TGTGCCAGCAGCTTAGATATTAGGGGATCACCCCTCCACTTT. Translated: CASSLDIRGSPLHF.

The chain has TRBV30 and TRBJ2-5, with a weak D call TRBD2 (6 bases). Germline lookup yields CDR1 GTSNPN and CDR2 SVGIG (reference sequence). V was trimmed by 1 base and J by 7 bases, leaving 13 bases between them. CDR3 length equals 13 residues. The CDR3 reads CAWSASWGGTQYF. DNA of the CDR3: TGTGCCTGGAGTGCTAGCTGGGGAGGGACCCAGTACTTC.

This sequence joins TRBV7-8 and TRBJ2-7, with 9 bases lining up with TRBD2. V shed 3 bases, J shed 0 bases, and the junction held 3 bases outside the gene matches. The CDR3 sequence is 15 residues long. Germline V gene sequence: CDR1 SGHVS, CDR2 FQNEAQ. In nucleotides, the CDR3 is TGTGCCAGCAGCTTTGGCGGGGGGGTCTCCTACGAGCAGTACTTC. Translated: CASSFGGGVSYEQYF.

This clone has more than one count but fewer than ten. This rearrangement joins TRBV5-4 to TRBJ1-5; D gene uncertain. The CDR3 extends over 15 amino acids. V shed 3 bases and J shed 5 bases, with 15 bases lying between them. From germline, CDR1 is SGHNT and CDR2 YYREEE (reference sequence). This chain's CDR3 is CASSWGAGVDQPQHF. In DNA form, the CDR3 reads TGTGCCAGCAGCTGGGGAGCTGGGGTGGATCAGCCCCAGCATTTT.

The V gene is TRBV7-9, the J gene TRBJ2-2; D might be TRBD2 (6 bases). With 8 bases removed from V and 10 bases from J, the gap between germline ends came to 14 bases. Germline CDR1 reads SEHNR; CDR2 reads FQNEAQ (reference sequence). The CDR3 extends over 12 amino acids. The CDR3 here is CASAAGQPELFF. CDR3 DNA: TGTGCCAGCGCGGCGGGGCAACCGGAGCTGTTTTTT.

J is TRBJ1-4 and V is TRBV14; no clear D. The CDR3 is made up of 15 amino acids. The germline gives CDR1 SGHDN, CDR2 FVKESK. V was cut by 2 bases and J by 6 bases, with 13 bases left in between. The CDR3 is CASSQFSARYEKLFF. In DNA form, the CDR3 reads TGTGCCAGCAGCCAATTCTCCGCGCGCTATGAAAAACTGTTTTTT.

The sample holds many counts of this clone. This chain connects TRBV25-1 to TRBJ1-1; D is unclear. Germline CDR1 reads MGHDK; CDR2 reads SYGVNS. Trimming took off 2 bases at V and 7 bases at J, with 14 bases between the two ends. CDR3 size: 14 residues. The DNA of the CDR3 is TGTGCCAGCAGTGAAGACGCTTTGGGCAATGAAGCTTTCTTT. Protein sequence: CASSEDALGNEAFF.

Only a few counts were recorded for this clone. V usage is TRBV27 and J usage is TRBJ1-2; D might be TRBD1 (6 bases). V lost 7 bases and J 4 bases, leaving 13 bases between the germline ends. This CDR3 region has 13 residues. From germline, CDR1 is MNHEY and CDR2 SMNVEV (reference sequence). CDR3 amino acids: CASTTGLGYGYTF. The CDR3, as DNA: TGTGCCAGCACAACAGGGCTCGGCTATGGCTACACCTTC.

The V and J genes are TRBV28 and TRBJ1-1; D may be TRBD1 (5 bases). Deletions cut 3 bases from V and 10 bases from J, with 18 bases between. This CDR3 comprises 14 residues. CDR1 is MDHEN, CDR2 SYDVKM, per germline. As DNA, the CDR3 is TGTGCCAGCAGTTTTCTGGGGCAGGGTTTGGTAGCTTTCTTT. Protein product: CASSFLGQGLVAFF. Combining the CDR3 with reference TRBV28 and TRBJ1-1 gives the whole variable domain DVKVTQSSRYLVKRTGEKVFLECVQDMDHENMFWYRQDPGLGLRLIYFSYDVKMKEKGDIPEGYSVSREKKERFSLILESASTNQTSMYLCASSFLGQGLVAFFGQGTRLTVV.

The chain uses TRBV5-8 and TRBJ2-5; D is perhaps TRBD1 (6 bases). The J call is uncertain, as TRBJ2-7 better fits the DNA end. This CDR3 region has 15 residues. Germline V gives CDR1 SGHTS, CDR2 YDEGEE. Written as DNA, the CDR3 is TGTGCCAGCAGCTTGGGCCAGGGGTCCTTCTACGAGCAGTACTTC. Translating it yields CASSLGQGSFYEQYF.

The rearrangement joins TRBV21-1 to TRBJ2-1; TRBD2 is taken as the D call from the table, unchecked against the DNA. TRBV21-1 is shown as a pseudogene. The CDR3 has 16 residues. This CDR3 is CASSITLAGGYNEQFF. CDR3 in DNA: TGTGCCAGCAGCATCACACTAGCGGGGGGTTACAATGAGCAGTTCTTC.

Here the CDR3 DNA reads TGCGCCAGCCGACAGCTTTCCAGGGAAGAGACCCAGTACTTC. Translated, it gives CASRQLSREETQYF. V is TRBV5-1 and J is TRBJ2-5; D is possibly TRBD1 (5 bases). V was pared by 7 bases and J by 3 bases, with 16 bases between. This CDR3 has 14 amino acids. Germline V gene lookup returns CDR1 SGHRS and CDR2 YFSETQ.

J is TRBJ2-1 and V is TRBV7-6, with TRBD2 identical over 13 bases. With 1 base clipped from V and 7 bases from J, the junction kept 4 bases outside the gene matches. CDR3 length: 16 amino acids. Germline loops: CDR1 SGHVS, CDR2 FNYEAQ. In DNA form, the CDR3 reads TGTGCCAGCAGCTTAGAGACTAGCGGGGGGAGTAATGAGCAGTTCTTC. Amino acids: CASSLETSGGSNEQFF.

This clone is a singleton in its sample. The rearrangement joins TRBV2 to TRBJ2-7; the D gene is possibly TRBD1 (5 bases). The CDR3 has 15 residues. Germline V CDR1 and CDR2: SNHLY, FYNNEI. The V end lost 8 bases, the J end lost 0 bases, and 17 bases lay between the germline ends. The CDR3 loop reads CASRISGHNSYEQYF. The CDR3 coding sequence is TGTGCCAGCCGAATATCCGGACACAACTCCTACGAGCAGTACTTC.

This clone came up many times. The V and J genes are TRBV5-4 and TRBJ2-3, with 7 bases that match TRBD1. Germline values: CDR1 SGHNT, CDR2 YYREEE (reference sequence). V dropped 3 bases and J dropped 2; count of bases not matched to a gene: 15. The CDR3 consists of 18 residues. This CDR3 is CASSSPGQIPTITDTQYF. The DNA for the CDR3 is TGTGCCAGCAGCTCCCCGGGACAGATTCCAACGATCACAGATACGCAGTATTTT.

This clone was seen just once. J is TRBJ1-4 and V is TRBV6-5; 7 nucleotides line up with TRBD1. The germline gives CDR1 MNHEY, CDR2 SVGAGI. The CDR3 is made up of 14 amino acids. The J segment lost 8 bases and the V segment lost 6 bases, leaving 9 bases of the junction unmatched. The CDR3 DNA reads TGTGCCAGCAGAAACAGGGGCGGCGGCGAAAAACTGTTTTTT. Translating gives CASRNRGGGEKLFF.

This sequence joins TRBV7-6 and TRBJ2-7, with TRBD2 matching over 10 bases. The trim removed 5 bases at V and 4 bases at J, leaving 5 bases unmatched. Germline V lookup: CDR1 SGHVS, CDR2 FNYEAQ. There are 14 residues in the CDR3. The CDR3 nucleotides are TGTGCCAGCAGCCTTAGCGGGGGGATTTACGAGCAGTACTTC. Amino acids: CASSLSGGIYEQYF.

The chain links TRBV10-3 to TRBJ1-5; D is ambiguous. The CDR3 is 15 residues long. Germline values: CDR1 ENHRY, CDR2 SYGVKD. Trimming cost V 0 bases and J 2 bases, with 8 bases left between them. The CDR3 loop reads CAISESGGGNQPQHF. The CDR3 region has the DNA TGTGCCATCAGTGAGTCAGGCGGGGGCAATCAGCCCCAGCATTTT.

The CDR3 DNA sequence: TGTGCCAGCAGCTGGGGGGAAGCTGGGGCCAACGTCCTGACTTTC. Its translation: CASSWGEAGANVLTF. This chain uses TRBV7-9 with TRBJ2-6; D might be TRBD2 (6 bases). Trimming stripped 4 bases from V and 2 bases from J, with 9 bases between. CDR3 length equals 15 residues. In germline, CDR1 is SEHNR, CDR2 FQNEAQ (reference sequence).

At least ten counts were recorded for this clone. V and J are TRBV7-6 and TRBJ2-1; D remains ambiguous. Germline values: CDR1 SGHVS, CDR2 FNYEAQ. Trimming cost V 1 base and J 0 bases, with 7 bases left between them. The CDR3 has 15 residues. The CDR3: CASSLGPSSYNEQFF. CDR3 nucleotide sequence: TGTGCCAGCAGCTTAGGGCCTAGCTCCTACAATGAGCAGTTCTTC.

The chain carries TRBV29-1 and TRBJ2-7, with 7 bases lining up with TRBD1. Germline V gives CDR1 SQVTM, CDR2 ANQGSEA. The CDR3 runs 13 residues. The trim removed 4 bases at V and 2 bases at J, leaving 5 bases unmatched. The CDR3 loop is CSVALDRAYEQYF. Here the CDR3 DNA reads TGCAGCGTTGCCCTCGACAGGGCCTACGAGCAGTACTTC.

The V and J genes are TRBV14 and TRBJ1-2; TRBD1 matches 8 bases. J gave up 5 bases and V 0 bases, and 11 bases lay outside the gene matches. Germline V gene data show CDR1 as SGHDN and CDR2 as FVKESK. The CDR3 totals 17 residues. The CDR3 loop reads CASSQDRVVRTGYGYTF. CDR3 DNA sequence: TGTGCCAGCAGCCAAGATAGAGTTGTTCGGACAGGGTATGGCTACACCTTC.

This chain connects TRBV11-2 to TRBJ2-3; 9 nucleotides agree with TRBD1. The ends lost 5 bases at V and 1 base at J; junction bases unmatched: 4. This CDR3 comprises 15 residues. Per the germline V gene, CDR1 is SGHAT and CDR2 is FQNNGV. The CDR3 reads CASSPWTGGTDTQYF. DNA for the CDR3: TGTGCCAGCAGCCCCTGGACAGGGGGCACAGATACGCAGTATTTT.

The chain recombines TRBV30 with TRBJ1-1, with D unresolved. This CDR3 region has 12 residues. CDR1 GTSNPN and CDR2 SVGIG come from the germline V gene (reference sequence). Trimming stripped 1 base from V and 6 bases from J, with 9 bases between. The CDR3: CAWSEVAAEAFF. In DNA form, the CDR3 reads TGTGCCTGGAGTGAAGTAGCGGCTGAAGCTTTCTTT. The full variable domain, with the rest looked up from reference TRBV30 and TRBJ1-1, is SQTIHQWPATLVQPVGSPLSLECTVEGTSNPNLYWYRQAAGRGLQLLFYSVGIGQISSEVPQNLSASRPQDRQFILSSKKLLLSDSGFYLCAWSEVAAEAFFGQGTRLTVV.

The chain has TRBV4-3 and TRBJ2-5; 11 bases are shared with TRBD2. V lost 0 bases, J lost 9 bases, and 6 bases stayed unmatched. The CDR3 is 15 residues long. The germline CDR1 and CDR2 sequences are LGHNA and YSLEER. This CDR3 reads CASSQDKTSGDPQYF. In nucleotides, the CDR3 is TGCGCCAGCAGCCAAGATAAGACTAGCGGGGACCCCCAGTACTTC.

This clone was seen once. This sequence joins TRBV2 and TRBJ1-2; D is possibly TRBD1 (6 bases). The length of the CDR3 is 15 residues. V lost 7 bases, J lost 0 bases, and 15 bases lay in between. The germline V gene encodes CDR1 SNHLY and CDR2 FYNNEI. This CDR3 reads CASNGQLKANYGYTF. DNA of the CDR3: TGTGCCAGCAACGGACAGTTAAAAGCTAACTATGGCTACACCTTC.

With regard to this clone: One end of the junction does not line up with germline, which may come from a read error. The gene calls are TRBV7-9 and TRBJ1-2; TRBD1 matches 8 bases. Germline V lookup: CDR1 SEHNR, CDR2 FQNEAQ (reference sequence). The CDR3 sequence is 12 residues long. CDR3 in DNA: TGTGCCAGCAGCTTAAATGGGGGACAGGCGCCCTTC. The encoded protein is CASSLNGGQAPF.

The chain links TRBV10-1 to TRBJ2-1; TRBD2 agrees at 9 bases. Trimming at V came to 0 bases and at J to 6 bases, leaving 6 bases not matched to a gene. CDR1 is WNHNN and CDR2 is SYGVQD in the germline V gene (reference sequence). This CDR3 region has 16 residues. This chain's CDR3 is CASSESLAGGRNEQFF. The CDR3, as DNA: TGCGCCAGCAGTGAGTCCCTCGCGGGGGGGCGCAATGAGCAGTTCTTC.

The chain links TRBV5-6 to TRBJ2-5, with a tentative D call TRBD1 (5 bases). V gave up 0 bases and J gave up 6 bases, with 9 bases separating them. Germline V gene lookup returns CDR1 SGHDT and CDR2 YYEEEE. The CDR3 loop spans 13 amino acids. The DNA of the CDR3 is TGTGCCAGCAGCTTGGTAGGGGCGAAGACCCAGTACTTC. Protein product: CASSLVGAKTQYF.

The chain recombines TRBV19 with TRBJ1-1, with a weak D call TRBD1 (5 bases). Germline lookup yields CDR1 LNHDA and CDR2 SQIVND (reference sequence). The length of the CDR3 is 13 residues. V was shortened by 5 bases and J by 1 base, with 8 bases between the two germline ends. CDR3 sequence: CASSLGGNTEAFF. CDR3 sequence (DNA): TGTGCCAGTAGTCTCGGGGGGAACACTGAAGCTTTCTTT. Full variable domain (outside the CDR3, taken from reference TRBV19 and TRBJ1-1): DGGITQSPKYLFRKEGQNVTLSCEQNLNHDAMYWYRQDPGQGLRLIYYSQIVNDFQKGDIAEGYSVSREKKESFPLTVTSAQKNPTAFYLCASSLGGNTEAFFGQGTRLTVV.

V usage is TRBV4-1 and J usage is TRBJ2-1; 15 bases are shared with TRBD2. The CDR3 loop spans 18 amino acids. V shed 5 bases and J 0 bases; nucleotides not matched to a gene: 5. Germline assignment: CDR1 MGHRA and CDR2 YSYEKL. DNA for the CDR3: TGCGCCAGCAGCGGAGGACTAGCGGGGGGGAGCTCCTACAATGAGCAGTTCTTC. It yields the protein CASSGGLAGGSSYNEQFF.